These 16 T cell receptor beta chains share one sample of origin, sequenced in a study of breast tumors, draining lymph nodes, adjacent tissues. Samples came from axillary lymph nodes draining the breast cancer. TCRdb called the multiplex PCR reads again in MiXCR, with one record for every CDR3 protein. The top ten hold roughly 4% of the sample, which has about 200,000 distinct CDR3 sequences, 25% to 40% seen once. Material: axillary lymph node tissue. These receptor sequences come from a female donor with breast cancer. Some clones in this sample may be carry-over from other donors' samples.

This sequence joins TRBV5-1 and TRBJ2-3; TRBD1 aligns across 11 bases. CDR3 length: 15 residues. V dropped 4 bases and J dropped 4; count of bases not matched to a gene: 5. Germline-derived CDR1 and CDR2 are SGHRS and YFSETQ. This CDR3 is CASSQRTGGPDTQYF. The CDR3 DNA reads TGCGCCAGCAGCCAGCGGACAGGGGGCCCAGATACGCAGTATTTT.

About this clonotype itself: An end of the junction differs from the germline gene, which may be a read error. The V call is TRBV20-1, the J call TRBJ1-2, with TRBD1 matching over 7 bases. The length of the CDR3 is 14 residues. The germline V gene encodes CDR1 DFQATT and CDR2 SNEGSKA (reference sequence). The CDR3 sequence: CSARATDRNSGYTF. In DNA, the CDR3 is TGCAGTGCTAGAGCGACGGACAGGAACTCTGGCTACACCTTC.

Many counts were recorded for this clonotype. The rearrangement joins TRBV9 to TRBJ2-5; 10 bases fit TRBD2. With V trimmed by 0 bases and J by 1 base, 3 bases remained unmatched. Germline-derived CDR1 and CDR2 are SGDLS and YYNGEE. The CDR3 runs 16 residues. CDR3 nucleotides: TGTGCCAGCAGCGTAGGGACTAGCGGAGGCCAAGAGACCCAGTACTTC. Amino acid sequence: CASSVGTSGGQETQYF.

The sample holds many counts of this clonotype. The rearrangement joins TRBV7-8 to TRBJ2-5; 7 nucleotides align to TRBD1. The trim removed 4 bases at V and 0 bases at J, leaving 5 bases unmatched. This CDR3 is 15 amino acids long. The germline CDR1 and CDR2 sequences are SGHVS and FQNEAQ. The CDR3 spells CASSSTDRDQETQYF. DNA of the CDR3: TGTGCCAGCAGCTCGACCGACAGGGACCAAGAGACCCAGTACTTC.

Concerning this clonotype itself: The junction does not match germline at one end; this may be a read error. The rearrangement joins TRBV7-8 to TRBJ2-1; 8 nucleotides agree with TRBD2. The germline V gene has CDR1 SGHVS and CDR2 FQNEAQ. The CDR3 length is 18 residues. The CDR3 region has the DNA TGCGCCAGCAGCCCCCTGGCGAGCGGGGGCATCTGGGACGATGAGCAGTTCTTC. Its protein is CASSPLASGGIWDDEQFF.

Written as DNA, the CDR3 is TGCGCCAGCAGCCAAGGTATAGGAGGGGCCGGGGACAATGAGCAGTATTTT. Its translation is CASSQGIGGAGDNEQYF. V is TRBV4-1 and J is TRBJ2-3; D possibly matches TRBD1 or TRBD2 (6 bases each). CDR1 is MGHRA, CDR2 YSYEKL, per germline. Trimming pared 1 base from V and 11 bases from J, leaving 25 bases between. The CDR3 sequence is 17 residues long.

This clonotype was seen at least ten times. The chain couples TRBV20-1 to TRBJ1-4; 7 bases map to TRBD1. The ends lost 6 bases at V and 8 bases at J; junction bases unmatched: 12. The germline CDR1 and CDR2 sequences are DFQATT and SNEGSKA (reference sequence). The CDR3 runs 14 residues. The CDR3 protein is CSAVDRARGEKLFF. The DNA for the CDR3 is TGCAGTGCCGTAGACAGGGCCCGAGGAGAAAAACTGTTTTTT.

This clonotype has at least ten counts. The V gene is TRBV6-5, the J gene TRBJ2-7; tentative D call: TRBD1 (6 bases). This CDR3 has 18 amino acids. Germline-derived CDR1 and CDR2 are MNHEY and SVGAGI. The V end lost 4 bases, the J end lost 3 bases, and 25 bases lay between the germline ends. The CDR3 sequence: CASSFLISSGAGYYEQYF. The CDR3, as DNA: TGTGCCAGCAGTTTCCTAATCTCGTCAGGGGCGGGCTACTACGAGCAGTACTTC.

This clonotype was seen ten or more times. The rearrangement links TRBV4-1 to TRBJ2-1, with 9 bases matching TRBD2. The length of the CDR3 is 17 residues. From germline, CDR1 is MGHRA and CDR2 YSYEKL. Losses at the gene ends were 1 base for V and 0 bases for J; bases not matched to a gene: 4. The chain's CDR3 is CASSQGLAVSSYNEQFF. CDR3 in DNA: TGCGCCAGCAGCCAAGGACTAGCGGTGAGCTCCTACAATGAGCAGTTCTTC.

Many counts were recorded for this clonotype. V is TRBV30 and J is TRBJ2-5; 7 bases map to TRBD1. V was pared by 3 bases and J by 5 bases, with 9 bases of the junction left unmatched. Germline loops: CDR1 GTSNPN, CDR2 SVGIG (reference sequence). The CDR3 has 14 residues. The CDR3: CAWSGTDNLETQYF. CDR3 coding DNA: TGTGCCTGGAGCGGGACAGATAACTTGGAGACCCAGTACTTC.

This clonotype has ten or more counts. The CDR3 sequence is CASSSGGVRGGRVKYF. DNA for the CDR3: TGTGCCAGCAGTTCGGGGGGTGTTCGCGGGGGCCGGGTGAAGTACTTC. The V gene is TRBV28, the J gene TRBJ2-7, with D maybe TRBD2 (7 bases). Per the germline V gene, CDR1 is MDHEN and CDR2 is SYDVKM. The CDR3 is 16 residues long. With 4 bases removed from V and 11 bases from J, the gap between germline ends came to 27 bases.

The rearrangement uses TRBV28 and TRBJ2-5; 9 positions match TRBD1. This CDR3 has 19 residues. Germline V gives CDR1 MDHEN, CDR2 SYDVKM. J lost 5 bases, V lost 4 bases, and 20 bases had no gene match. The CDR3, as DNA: TGTGCCAGCAGTTCTAGTCTCGGGACAGGGCAGGGACCAGGGGAGACCCAGTACTTC. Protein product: CASSSSLGTGQGPGETQYF.

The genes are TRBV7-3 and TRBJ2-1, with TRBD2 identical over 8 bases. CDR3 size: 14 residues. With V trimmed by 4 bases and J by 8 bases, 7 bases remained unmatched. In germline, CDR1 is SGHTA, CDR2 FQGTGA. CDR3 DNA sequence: TGTGCCAGCAGCTCAGGACTAGCATCCTATGAGCAGTTCTTC. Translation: CASSSGLASYEQFF.

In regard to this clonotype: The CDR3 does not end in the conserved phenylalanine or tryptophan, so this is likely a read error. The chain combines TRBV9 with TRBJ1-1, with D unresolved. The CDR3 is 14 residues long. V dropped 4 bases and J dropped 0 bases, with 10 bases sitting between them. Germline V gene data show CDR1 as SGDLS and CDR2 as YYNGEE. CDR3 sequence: CASSSGLLNTEAFV. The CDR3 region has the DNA TGTGCCAGCAGCTCAGGACTTTTGAACACTGAAGCTTTCGTT.

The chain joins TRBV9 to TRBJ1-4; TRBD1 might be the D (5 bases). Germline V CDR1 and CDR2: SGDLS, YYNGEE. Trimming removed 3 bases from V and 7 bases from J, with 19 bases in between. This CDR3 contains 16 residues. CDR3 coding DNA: TGTGCCAGCAGCGAGACTACCGGGACCGGTGGTGAAAAACTGTTTTTT. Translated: CASSETTGTGGEKLFF.

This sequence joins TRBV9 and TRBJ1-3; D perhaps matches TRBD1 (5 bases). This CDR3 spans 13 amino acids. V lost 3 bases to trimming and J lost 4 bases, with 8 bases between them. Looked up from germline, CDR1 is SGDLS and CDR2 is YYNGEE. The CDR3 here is CASSEYRGNTIYF. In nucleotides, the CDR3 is TGTGCCAGCAGCGAATACAGGGGAAACACCATATATTTT.